These T cell receptor beta chains were read from a single sample in a study of T cell repertoires in cytomegalovirus infection. The antigens of these receptors remain unknown. Each CDR3 protein is one row after TCRdb ran MiXCR on the reads. The sample lists more than 250,000 distinct CDR3 sequences; 20% to 30% were seen once. The specimen comprised cultured PBMCs, sampled from culture after CMV antigen stimulation. The receptors were sampled from a human donor in good health (CMV status not recorded). Some clones in this sample may be carry-over from other donors' samples. The CDR3 runs from the conserved cysteine through the conserved F or W. The D gene is left open where the match is weak.

v_call,d_call,cdr3_aa
TRBV20-1,TRBD2,CSAPLAGRPDNEQFF
TRBV6-5,-,CASSYSVLSGGGGEQYF
TRBV28,-,CASSFPGYGNQPQHF
TRBV30,-,CAWSVGGTANTDTQYF
TRBV11-2,-,CASSRPGTNEKLFF
TRBV7-9,-,CASSLSQGSTDTQYF
TRBV7-2,-,CASSLDLNQPQHF
TRBV19,TRBD2,CASRLLAGRDEQFF
TRBV6-1,TRBD1,CASSLKPIRGRAAVGELFF
TRBV28,-,CASTERQTQYF
TRBV12-3/TRBV12-4,-,CASSLDGLLETQYF
TRBV19,-,CASLVEGVNTEAFF
TRBV6-1,TRBD2,CASSEEIAGVDWQFF
TRBV20-1,TRBD1,CSAQRGQGAYEQYF
TRBV7-2,TRBD2,CASSSGGGAGYNEQFF
TRBV4-3,-,CASSQEGQGSGSYEQYF
TRBV28,TRBD2,CASSSPSASGRGSYNEQFF
TRBV19,-,CASSPGTGAGELFF
TRBV27,TRBD1,CASSYTGGITEAFF
TRBV5-5,-,CASSLAGDISYNEQFF
TRBV19,-,CASSTGPSGNTIYF
TRBV7-6,-,CASGPGTQYF
TRBV6-6,-,CASSGRGGAEAFF
TRBV5-4,TRBD1,CASSMGNRGMTEAFF
TRBV28,-,CASTTSLWGNQPQHF
TRBV2,-,CASWGGAETQYF
TRBV27,-,CASSSYPGLFQYF
TRBV7-2,-,CASSILAASYEQYF
TRBV7-6,-,CASSLDRFLVF
TRBV6-6,TRBD1,CASSGYRDRVLKYF
TRBV7-2,-,CASSLVRADEQYF
TRBV10-3,-,CAISERREPNNEQFF
TRBV7-9,-,CASSWVSETQYF
TRBV19,-,CASKANTEAFF
TRBV7-2,-,CASSLAGLKTGELFF
TRBV19,TRBD2,CASRAPGGPMREQFF
TRBV28,TRBD2,CASSWRRTSGYNEQFF
TRBV29-1,-,CSVEGPVGATQYF